The 5 T cell receptor beta chains below all came from one sample that was sequenced in a study of OX40 agonist ivuxolimab in advanced cancers. This table comes from immunoSEQ multiplex PCR, and its TCRdb copy is limited to in-frame clones, with some not included. This sample has some 57,000 clones, with about 83% found just once. This specimen consisted of CD4+ or CD8+ T cells sorted from blood, obtained in a trial of the OX40 agonist ivuxolimab. These receptor sequences come from an adult with an advanced solid tumor such as melanoma, head and neck, liver or kidney cancer.

CDR3 amino acids: CASSSKGSGRARNEQFF. As DNA, the CDR3 is TGCGCCAGCAGCTCGAAGGGTAGCGGGAGGGCCCGGAATGAGCAGTTCTTC. The gene calls are TRBV5-1 and TRBJ2-1; 11 bases fit TRBD2. The germline V gene encodes CDR1 SGHRS and CDR2 YFSETQ. The junction had 12 bases not matched to a gene; V was cut back by 3 bases and J by 7 bases. This CDR3 is built from 17 residues.

This chain uses TRBV6-5 with TRBJ1-2, with no clear D. The CDR3 is 12 residues long. Deletions cut 10 bases from V and 0 bases from J, with 9 bases between. The germline gives CDR1 MNHEY, CDR2 SVGAGI. DNA of the CDR3: TGTGCCACTCTGGGCTCTAACTATGGCTACACCTTC. It encodes CATLGSNYGYTF.

This rearrangement joins TRBV2 to TRBJ1-1; D unclear. Trimming took off 7 bases at V and 0 bases at J, with 9 bases between the two ends. Germline CDR1 and CDR2: SNHLY and FYNNEI. CDR3 length equals 13 residues. In DNA form, the CDR3 reads TGTGCCAGCATGACCAACCTGAACACTGAAGCTTTCTTT. As protein: CASMTNLNTEAFF.

The chain combines TRBV21-1 with TRBJ1-1. TRBV21-1 is flagged as a pseudogene. The CDR3 sequence is 13 residues long. The CDR3 region is CASSKARDTEAFF. The CDR3 DNA follows: TGTGCCAGCAGCAAAGCGAGGGACACTGAAGCTTTCTTT.

This chain joins TRBV5-1 and TRBJ2-3; D remains unclear. The V end lost 3 bases, the J end lost 0 bases, and 8 bases lay between the germline ends. Germline V gene data show CDR1 as SGHRS and CDR2 as YFSETQ. CDR3 length: 14 residues. The CDR3, as DNA: TGCGCCAGCAGCTCCGGACCTAGCACAGATACGCAGTATTTT. Its protein product is CASSSGPSTDTQYF.